What follows are 32 T cell receptor beta chains derived from one specimen sequenced in a study of blood T cell repertoires in COVID-19 (dated by TCRdb to the early 2020s). The library was prepared using the immunoSEQ multiplex PCR assay. As stored in TCRdb, this immuneACCESS dataset retains in-frame rearrangements with V and J assigned. A fraction of the clones does not appear; measured against another copy, unresolved V genes explain less than half of the discrepancy, and the remainder lacks a known reason. The sample table contains fewer than 400,000 clones; only one count was recorded for 70% to 90% of them. Less than 4.5% of the sample lies in the top ten. What was sequenced was PBMCs or T cells enriched from blood (not recorded which). The receptors here all came from a man aged 25 to 45 who had recovered from COVID-19.

The genes are TRBV5-1 and TRBJ1-2; D possibly corresponds to TRBD1 (5 bases). The V gene lost 0 bases and the J gene lost 7 bases, with 22 bases spanning the gap. The germline V gene has CDR1 SGHRS and CDR2 YFSETQ. This CDR3 is 17 amino acids long. This chain's CDR3 is CASSLAALPDRTGGYTF. For the CDR3, the DNA is TGCGCCAGCAGCTTGGCGGCGCTACCCGACAGAACTGGTGGCTACACCTTC.

In regard to this clone: This sample includes further DNA sequences coding for the same CDR3. This chain links TRBV7-2 with TRBJ2-5, with 7 bases fitting TRBD2. There are 14 residues in the CDR3. J gave up 4 bases and V 1 base, and 3 bases lay outside the gene matches. Looked up from germline, CDR1 is SGHTA and CDR2 is FQGNSA. The CDR3 sequence: CASSLGGRGETQYF. The CDR3 DNA reads TGTGCCAGCAGCTTAGGCGGGAGAGGAGAGACCCAGTACTTC.

This chain uses TRBV27 with TRBJ2-7, with 11 bases lining up with TRBD1. The CDR3 consists of 15 residues. CDR1 is MNHEY, CDR2 SMNVEV, per germline (reference sequence). The J segment lost 3 bases and the V segment lost 6 bases, leaving 7 bases of the junction unmatched. CDR3 in DNA: TGTGCCAGCAGGACCGGGACAGGGGGTATCTACGAGCAGTACTTC. Translating it yields CASRTGTGGIYEQYF.

The chain employs TRBV6-5 and TRBJ2-5; 9 nucleotides line up with TRBD1. V lost 7 bases and J lost 4; bases outside the gene matches: 4. This CDR3 has 13 amino acids. Per the germline V gene, CDR1 is MNHEY and CDR2 is SVGAGI. The CDR3 coding sequence is TGTGCCAGCATCCGGACAGGGGTAGAGACCCAGTACTTC. Translation gives CASIRTGVETQYF.

In its sample, this clone was seen once. V gene TRBV5-1 combines with J gene TRBJ1-1; D not certain. V dropped 3 bases and J dropped 1 base, with 7 bases sitting between them. The CDR3 covers 13 residues. Germline CDR1 reads SGHRS; CDR2 reads YFSETQ. The CDR3 sequence: CASSSGTNTEAFF. In nucleotides, the CDR3 is TGCGCCAGCAGCTCAGGTACGAACACTGAAGCTTTCTTT.

The J gene is TRBJ2-7, the V gene TRBV5-4, with a tentative D call TRBD1 (6 bases). Trimming took off 2 bases at V and 2 bases at J, with 11 bases between the two ends. In germline, CDR1 is SGHNT, CDR2 YYREEE (reference sequence). This CDR3 has 14 amino acids. The CDR3 region has the DNA TGTGCCAGCAGCTTTCGGGCAGGGGCCTACGAGCAGTACTTC. It codes for CASSFRAGAYEQYF.

The rearrangement uses TRBV5-8 and TRBJ2-3; no firm D call. V was trimmed by 4 bases and J by 4 bases, leaving 10 bases between them. Germline assignment: CDR1 SGHTS and CDR2 YDEGEE. The CDR3 runs to 13 residues. The CDR3 DNA sequence: TGTGCCAGCAGCCCTCAGTACGCAGATACGCAGTATTTT. Its translation: CASSPQYADTQYF.

The J gene is TRBJ2-4, the V gene TRBV19, with 9 bases fitting TRBD1. Germline lookup yields CDR1 LNHDA and CDR2 SQIVND (reference sequence). Trimming took 7 bases from V and 1 from J; bases not matched to a gene: 8. The CDR3 consists of 16 residues. In DNA, the CDR3 is TGTGCCAGTAATGCCGGGACAGGGTTTGCCAAAAACATTCAGTACTTC. Its translation is CASNAGTGFAKNIQYF. Drawing the rest from reference TRBV19 and TRBJ2-4, the complete variable domain is DGGITQSPKYLFRKEGQNVTLSCEQNLNHDAMYWYRQDPGQGLRLIYYSQIVNDFQKGDIAEGYSVSREKKESFPLTVTSAQKNPTAFYLCASNAGTGFAKNIQYFGAGTRLSVL.

The chain combines TRBV30 with TRBJ2-7; D possibly corresponds to TRBD2 (6 bases). Looked up from germline, CDR1 is GTSNPN and CDR2 is SVGIG (reference sequence). V was pared by 5 bases and J by 6 bases, with 14 bases between. The CDR3 spans 12 residues. This chain's CDR3 is CAWGRGPAEQYF. CDR3 coding DNA: TGTGCCTGGGGGCGGGGACCGGCCGAGCAGTACTTC.

The rearrangement uses TRBV6-1 and TRBJ1-2; D ambiguous. Germline V CDR1 and CDR2: MNHNS, SASEGT. V was pared by 2 bases and J by 3 bases, with 19 bases between. This CDR3 region has 17 residues. Here the CDR3 reads CASSEFMAVETDYGYTF. Written as DNA, the CDR3 is TGTGCCAGCAGTGAATTTATGGCGGTAGAGACGGACTATGGCTACACCTTC.

V usage is TRBV7-9 and J usage is TRBJ2-3, with D unresolved. Germline-derived CDR1 and CDR2 are SEHNR and FQNEAQ (reference sequence). With 3 bases removed from V and 2 bases from J, the gap between germline ends came to 15 bases. This CDR3 spans 16 amino acids. CDR3 protein: CASSLAATEYTDTQYF. For the CDR3, the DNA is TGTGCCAGCAGCTTGGCCGCAACAGAATACACAGATACGCAGTATTTT.

The rearrangement uses TRBV5-4 and TRBJ2-7; TRBD2 matches 7 bases. Trimming took 2 bases from V and 0 from J; bases not matched to a gene: 5. The CDR3 consists of 15 residues. Germline CDR1 and CDR2: SGHNT and YYREEE (reference sequence). The CDR3 nucleotides read TGTGCCAGCAGCTTTGGCGGGGGACCCTCCTACGAGCAGTACTTC. Translation: CASSFGGGPSYEQYF.

This clone was detected a few times. The V and J genes are TRBV27 and TRBJ2-1; 7 nucleotides align to TRBD2. The V gene's germline CDR1 is MNHEY and CDR2 SMNVEV (reference sequence). This CDR3 has 13 residues. V shed 5 bases and J 6 bases; nucleotides not matched to a gene: 4. The DNA of the CDR3 is TGTGCCAGCAGTATGATAGCGGGCAATGAGCAGTTCTTC. This translates into CASSMIAGNEQFF.

This chain connects TRBV5-1 to TRBJ2-7; no clear D gene. Germline lookup yields CDR1 SGHRS and CDR2 YFSETQ. The CDR3 is 15 amino acids. V lost 0 bases and J 0 bases, leaving 10 bases between the germline ends. CDR3 sequence: CASSLDSISSYEQYF. Here the CDR3 DNA reads TGCGCCAGCAGCTTGGACAGTATCTCCTCCTACGAGCAGTACTTC.

The chain is built from TRBV5-1 and TRBJ1-3; D possibly corresponds to TRBD1 (5 bases). Germline loops: CDR1 SGHRS, CDR2 YFSETQ. The CDR3 covers 14 residues. The germline V and J ends were trimmed by 8 bases and 2 bases, with 14 bases remaining between them. This chain's CDR3 is CASNGGTAGNTIYF. The CDR3 region has the DNA TGCGCCAGTAATGGGGGGACGGCTGGAAACACCATATATTTT.

The chain links TRBV29-1 to TRBJ1-4; D possibly corresponds to TRBD1 (5 bases). The CDR3 sequence is 12 residues long. The V end was cut by 4 bases, the J end by 8 bases, with 11 bases between. Germline CDR1 and CDR2: SQVTM and ANQGSEA. The CDR3 is CSVGRGGEKLFF. The CDR3 bases are TGCAGCGTTGGGAGGGGAGGGGAAAAACTGTTTTTT.

This clone was detected only once. This rearrangement joins TRBV2 to TRBJ1-2; 8 bases are a match to TRBD1. The CDR3 is 14 residues long. Germline loops: CDR1 SNHLY, CDR2 FYNNEI. V dropped 4 bases and J dropped 5; count of bases not matched to a gene: 6. Here the CDR3 DNA reads TGTGCCAGCAGTGCGCAGGGGGCTGGGTATGGCTACACCTTC. This sequence encodes CASSAQGAGYGYTF.

This chain links TRBV24-1 with TRBJ1-2; D ambiguous. The CDR3 runs 14 residues. V lost 3 bases to trimming and J lost 4 bases, with 11 bases between them. Germline V CDR1 and CDR2: KGHDR, SFDVKD. The CDR3 region is CATSDLSSAYGYTF. CDR3 sequence (DNA): TGTGCCACCAGTGATCTTTCAAGCGCCTATGGCTACACCTTC.

The gene calls are TRBV7-2 and TRBJ2-7; no definite D call. The CDR3 loop spans 12 amino acids. In germline, CDR1 is SGHTA, CDR2 FQGNSA. With 1 base removed from V and 12 bases from J, the gap between germline ends came to 13 bases. The CDR3 coding sequence is TGTGCCAGCAGCTTAGATCGACGGCCGGGGTACTTC. This encodes CASSLDRRPGYF.

This clone was seen only once. The rearrangement links TRBV5-1 to TRBJ1-6; D is possibly TRBD1 (6 bases). V was shortened by 0 bases and J by 11 bases, with 9 bases between the two germline ends. The CDR3 has 13 amino acids. Per germline, CDR1 SGHRS and CDR2 YFSETQ. CDR3 region: CASSLDQGPPLHF. The CDR3, as DNA: TGCGCCAGCAGCTTGGACCAGGGGCCACCCCTCCACTTT. Using reference TRBV5-1 and TRBJ1-6 for the parts outside the CDR3, the full variable domain is KAGVTQTPRYLIKTRGQQVTLSCSPISGHRSVSWYQQTPGQGLQFLFEYFSETQRNKGNFPGRFSGRQFSNSRSEMNVSTLELGDSALYLCASSLDQGPPLHFGNGTRLTVT.

V gene TRBV28 combines with J gene TRBJ2-5, with TRBD1 identical over 8 bases. This CDR3 has 15 residues. The V gene end was trimmed by 5 bases and the J gene end by 3 bases; junction bases not matched to a gene: 8. Germline V gene lookup returns CDR1 MDHEN and CDR2 SYDVKM. The CDR3 DNA follows: TGTGCCAGCAGTCCAGGGGACAGGCCCAAAGAGACCCAGTACTTC. Its translation is CASSPGDRPKETQYF.

J is TRBJ2-3 and V is TRBV18; 7 bases agree with TRBD1. The junction had 4 bases not matched to a gene; V was cut back by 3 bases and J by 4 bases. Germline assignment: CDR1 KGHSH and CDR2 LQKENI. The CDR3 has 14 amino acids. CDR3 in amino acids: CASSPNRGADTQYF. For the CDR3, the DNA is TGTGCCAGCTCACCGAACAGGGGAGCAGATACGCAGTATTTT.

The chain links TRBV30 to TRBJ2-7, with a possible D match to TRBD2 (5 bases). Germline CDR1 reads GTSNPN; CDR2 reads SVGIG (reference sequence). This CDR3 region has 12 residues. The V end lost 1 base, the J end lost 4 bases, and 8 bases lay between the germline ends. Here the CDR3 DNA reads TGTGCCTGGAGTGATCGGGATTACGAGCAGTACTTC. Residues: CAWSDRDYEQYF.

This chain uses TRBV5-4 with TRBJ1-1, with D unclear. This CDR3 comprises 15 residues. The germline V gene has CDR1 SGHNT and CDR2 YYREEE (reference sequence). V dropped 1 base and J dropped 4 bases, with 14 bases sitting between them. In DNA form, the CDR3 reads TGTGCCAGCAGCTTGTCCCCCGATAGAGGCACTGAAGCTTTCTTT. Residues: CASSLSPDRGTEAFF.

V is TRBV30 and J is TRBJ1-6; no reliable D call. V lost 4 bases and J 9 bases, leaving 16 bases between the germline ends. The CDR3 extends over 14 amino acids. The germline V gene has CDR1 GTSNPN and CDR2 SVGIG (reference sequence). This chain's CDR3 is CAWMAPPAGSPLHF. CDR3 DNA sequence: TGTGCCTGGATGGCCCCACCGGCAGGTTCACCCCTCCACTTT.

This rearrangement joins TRBV6-4 to TRBJ2-3; D is possibly TRBD2 (6 bases). CDR3 length equals 15 residues. Germline V lookup: CDR1 MRHNA, CDR2 SNTAGT. V was pared by 6 bases and J by 2 bases, with 15 bases between. CDR3 in amino acids: CASRPEGFFTDTQYF. DNA for the CDR3: TGTGCCAGCAGACCGGAGGGTTTCTTCACAGATACGCAGTATTTT.

This chain joins TRBV5-4 and TRBJ2-6, with TRBD1 matching over 7 bases. CDR3 length: 16 amino acids. V lost 4 bases to trimming and J lost 2 bases; unmatched junction nucleotides: 6. The germline CDR1 and CDR2 sequences are SGHNT and YYREEE (reference sequence). DNA of the CDR3: TGTGCCAGCAGCCGCGAAGACAGGGCTGGGGCCAACGTCCTGACTTTC. Its protein product is CASSREDRAGANVLTF.

The chain has TRBV4-1 and TRBJ2-3; 15 positions agree with TRBD2. The CDR3 has 18 amino acids. The germline CDR1 and CDR2 sequences are MGHRA and YSYEKL. V was pared by 6 bases and J by 3 bases, with 10 bases of the junction left unmatched. The CDR3 is CASSVGRTSGRATDTQYF. The DNA of the CDR3 is TGCGCCAGCAGTGTAGGCCGGACTAGCGGGAGGGCAACAGATACGCAGTATTTT.

The chain couples TRBV11-2 to TRBJ1-6; the match to TRBD1 covers 10 bases. V lost 4 bases to trimming and J lost 7 bases; unmatched junction nucleotides: 7. Germline V gives CDR1 SGHAT, CDR2 FQNNGV. There are 16 residues in the CDR3. The CDR3 DNA follows: TGTGCCAGCAGCTCCATCGACAGGGGGCCCAATTCACCCCTCCACTTT. Its protein is CASSSIDRGPNSPLHF.

The rearrangement links TRBV5-4 to TRBJ2-5; 8 bases are a match to TRBD2. J was trimmed by 6 bases and V by 2 bases; bases with no gene match: 3. The CDR3 sequence is 13 residues long. Per germline, CDR1 SGHNT and CDR2 YYREEE (reference sequence). CDR3: CASSFAGGKTQYF. The CDR3 coding sequence is TGTGCCAGCAGCTTTGCGGGGGGTAAGACCCAGTACTTC. Supplemented by reference TRBV5-4 and TRBJ2-5, the full variable domain reads ETGVTQSPTHLIKTRGQQVTLRCSSQSGHNTVSWYQQALGQGPQFIFQYYREEENGRGNFPPRFSGLQFPNYSSELNVNALELDDSALYLCASSFAGGKTQYFGPGTRLLVL.

The V and J genes are TRBV5-5 and TRBJ1-2; TRBD1 agrees at 10 bases. Germline V gene sequence: CDR1 SGHKS, CDR2 YYEKEE (reference sequence). The trim removed 4 bases at V and 5 bases at J, leaving 5 bases unmatched. This CDR3 comprises 14 residues. The CDR3 nucleotides are TGTGCCAGCAGCCCGACAGGGGGCCCGTATGGCTACACCTTC. This sequence encodes CASSPTGGPYGYTF.

This chain connects TRBV19 to TRBJ1-4; possibly TRBD1 for D (5 bases). The CDR3 is 14 residues long. With 8 bases removed from V and 3 bases from J, the gap between germline ends came to 13 bases. Looked up from germline, CDR1 is LNHDA and CDR2 is SQIVND (reference sequence). The CDR3 nucleotides are TGTGCCAGTCGAAGACAGCAGGCTAATGAAAAACTGTTTTTT. As protein: CASRRQQANEKLFF.